This T cell receptor beta chain derives from a study of cytomegalovirus exposure and HLA in healthy donors. Study outcomes and limitations: It emerged from a later analysis that several of the most significant clusters appeared to be linked to common viral pathogens. Earlier findings revealed that most TCR beta V segments proved productive either about 90% or about 30% of the time. In a later analysis, productive TCRs from donors in an Asian-associated ancestry cluster reportedly carried fewer N-insertions than the cohort mean. The study assumed roughly uniform donor sequencing depth for presence/absence analyses.

With respect to this clone: Its antigen is as yet unknown.

CDR1 is LNHDA and CDR2 is SQIVND in the germline V gene (reference sequence). The CDR3 has 11 residues. The V end was cut by 4 bases, the J end by 4 bases, with 4 bases between. Use of 60 Vbeta and 13 Jbeta primers characterized the PCR. Measured with immunoSEQ multiplex PCR; TCRdb has only the in-frame clones, and not every one. The sample records some 130,000 clones, roughly 69% being singletons. Sequencing used PBMCs. This receptor was identified in a human donor in good health. The chain uses TRBV19 and TRBJ1-2; D gene unclear. The CDR3 bases are TGTGCCAGTAGTACGGGCTATGGCTACACCTTC. Its translation: CASSTGYGYTF.